These 5 T cell receptor beta chains were all obtained from the same sample, sequenced in a study of cytomegalovirus exposure and HLA in healthy donors. In the PCR, 60 Vbeta and 13 Jbeta primers were used. Measured with immunoSEQ multiplex PCR; TCRdb has only the in-frame clones, and not every one. The sample data list some 50,000 clones. What was sequenced was PBMCs. All receptors derive from a woman in her thirties or forties in good health and CMV-seronegative.

The gene calls are TRBV27 and TRBJ2-7; D not certain. This CDR3 is 14 amino acids long. Trimming removed 6 bases at V and 0 bases at J, with 12 bases between. Germline lookup yields CDR1 MNHEY and CDR2 SMNVEV (reference sequence). The CDR3 protein is CASSFMVSSYEQYF. In nucleotides, the CDR3 is TGTGCCAGCAGCTTTATGGTGAGCTCCTACGAGCAGTACTTC.

This rearrangement joins TRBV5-4 to TRBJ2-3; 10 positions match TRBD2. This CDR3 is built from 16 residues. The V gene's germline CDR1 is SGHNT and CDR2 YYREEE (reference sequence). The V gene end was trimmed by 3 bases and the J gene end by 5 bases; junction bases not matched to a gene: 9. The CDR3 region is CASSYPSGSTEDTQYF. The CDR3 DNA reads TGTGCCAGCAGCTACCCTAGCGGGAGCACCGAAGATACGCAGTATTTT. The entire variable domain, with the rest obtained from reference TRBV5-4 and TRBJ2-3, is as follows: ETGVTQSPTHLIKTRGQQVTLRCSSQSGHNTVSWYQQALGQGPQFIFQYYREEENGRGNFPPRFSGLQFPNYSSELNVNALELDDSALYLCASSYPSGSTEDTQYFGPGTRLTVL.

The chain employs TRBV4-3 and TRBJ2-1, with 8 bases fitting TRBD1. Germline lookup yields CDR1 LGHNA and CDR2 YSLEER. CDR3 size: 16 residues. The junction had 6 bases not matched to a gene; V was cut back by 1 base and J by 4 bases. CDR3 protein: CASSQGTGRLYNEQFF. The CDR3 DNA follows: TGCGCCAGCAGCCAAGGGACAGGGAGGCTATACAATGAGCAGTTCTTC.

The chain is built from TRBV4-1 and TRBJ2-7; TRBD1 matches at 7 bases. From germline, CDR1 is MGHRA and CDR2 YSYEKL. This CDR3 is built from 18 residues. The J segment lost 3 bases and the V segment lost 1 base, leaving 15 bases of the junction unmatched. CDR3 DNA sequence: TGCGCCAGCAGCCAAGTTGAACTGACCGGGACAGCCGACTACGAGCAGTACTTC. This translates into CASSQVELTGTADYEQYF.

The chain uses TRBV4-3 and TRBJ2-7, with D maybe TRBD1 (6 bases). From germline, CDR1 is LGHNA and CDR2 YSLEER. The CDR3 consists of 16 residues. V gave up 0 bases and J gave up 0 bases, with 12 bases separating them. CDR3 in amino acids: CASSQDPGHNSYEQYF. The CDR3 DNA is TGCGCCAGCAGCCAAGATCCGGGACACAACTCCTACGAGCAGTACTTC.